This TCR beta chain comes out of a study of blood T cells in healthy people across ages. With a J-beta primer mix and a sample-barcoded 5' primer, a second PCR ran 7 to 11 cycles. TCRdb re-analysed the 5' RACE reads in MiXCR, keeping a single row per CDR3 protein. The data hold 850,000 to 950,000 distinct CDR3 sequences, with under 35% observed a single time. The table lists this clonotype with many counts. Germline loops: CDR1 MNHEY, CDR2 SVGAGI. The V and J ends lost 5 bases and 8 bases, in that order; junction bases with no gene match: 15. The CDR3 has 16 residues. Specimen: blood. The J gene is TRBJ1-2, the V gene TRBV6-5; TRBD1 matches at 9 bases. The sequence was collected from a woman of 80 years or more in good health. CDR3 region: CASSPQRDRVQRGYTF. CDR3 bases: TGTGCCAGCAGTCCACAACGGGACAGGGTCCAGAGGGGCTACACCTTC.